These 8 T cell receptor beta chains share one sample of origin, sequenced in a study of OX40 agonist ivuxolimab in advanced cancers. The method was immunoSEQ multiplex PCR; TCRdb's version includes in-frame clones alone and lacks a portion of them. The top ten hold under 9.5% of the sample, which has 75,000 to 90,000 clones, about 90% seen once. This sample comprised CD4+ or CD8+ T cells sorted from blood, obtained in a trial of the OX40 agonist ivuxolimab. The source of these receptors is an adult with an advanced solid tumor such as melanoma, head and neck, liver or kidney cancer.

The rearrangement joins TRBV30 to TRBJ2-1, with D unclear. The CDR3 loop spans 13 amino acids. V lost 7 bases to trimming and J lost 5 bases, with 15 bases between them. In germline, CDR1 is GTSNPN, CDR2 SVGIG (reference sequence). The DNA for the CDR3 is TGTGCCTTCACAGCCCTTCTCAACAATGAGCAGTTCTTC. It yields the protein CAFTALLNNEQFF.

This chain links TRBV10-3 with TRBJ2-7; D is unclear. The V end was cut by 4 bases, the J end by 1 base, with 11 bases between. The CDR3 length is 14 residues. Germline V gene sequence: CDR1 ENHRY, CDR2 SYGVKD. The CDR3 is CAISVGFFSYEQYF. In nucleotides, the CDR3 is TGTGCCATCAGTGTTGGTTTTTTTTCCTACGAGCAGTACTTC.

The gene calls are TRBV7-9 and TRBJ2-7; TRBD1 might be the D (5 bases). V lost 3 bases to trimming and J lost 5 bases, with 14 bases between them. Germline V lookup: CDR1 SEHNR, CDR2 FQNEAQ (reference sequence). The CDR3 extends over 14 amino acids. This CDR3 is CASSLAGSGNEQYV. The DNA of the CDR3 is TGTGCCAGCAGCTTGGCAGGGTCCGGAAACGAGCAGTACGTC.

The chain links TRBV7-9 to TRBJ2-1; D is ambiguous. CDR1 is SEHNR, CDR2 FQNEAQ, per germline (reference sequence). Trimming pared 8 bases from V and 9 bases from J, leaving 17 bases between. The CDR3 has 13 residues. CDR3 sequence: CASPFPPVGEQFF. In DNA, the CDR3 is TGTGCCAGCCCCTTTCCCCCGGTAGGTGAGCAGTTCTTC.

The rearrangement joins TRBV13 to TRBJ1-1, with D maybe TRBD1 (5 bases). V gave up 4 bases and J gave up 1 base, with 10 bases separating them. The CDR3 spans 14 residues. Germline V gene data show CDR1 as PRHDT and CDR2 as FYEKMQ (reference sequence). This CDR3 is CASSSGYGNTEAFF. In nucleotides, the CDR3 is TGTGCCAGCAGCTCAGGGTACGGGAACACTGAAGCTTTCTTT.

The chain couples TRBV6-9 to TRBJ1-1; D call uncertain. Trimming removed 2 bases from V and 0 bases from J, with 7 bases in between. Germline CDR1 MNHGY, CDR2 SVAAGI. The CDR3 spans 14 residues. The CDR3: CASSYAQMNTEAFF. The CDR3 DNA sequence: TGTGCCAGCAGTTATGCCCAGATGAACACTGAAGCTTTCTTT.

With regard to this clone: Different DNA sequences within this sample yield the same CDR3. The chain uses TRBV27 and TRBJ2-3; D not resolved. The CDR3 runs 13 residues. V was shortened by 1 base and J by 0 bases, with 2 bases between the two germline ends. Per germline, CDR1 MNHEY and CDR2 SMNVEV (reference sequence). The CDR3 sequence is CASSLLSTDTQYF. CDR3 DNA sequence: TGTGCCAGCAGTTTATTAAGCACAGATACGCAGTATTTT.

The V and J genes are TRBV29-1 and TRBJ1-2, with unresolved D. Trimming pared 4 bases from V and 4 bases from J, leaving 4 bases between. Germline loops: CDR1 SQVTM, CDR2 ANQGSEA. This CDR3 region has 10 residues. As DNA, the CDR3 is TGCAGCGTTGGATCCTATGGCTACACCTTC. Translating it yields CSVGSYGYTF.